Listed below are T cell receptor beta chains from one sample, sequenced in a study of Japanese encephalitis immunity and Zika vaccine responses. Using its own MiXCR run on the 5' RACE reads, TCRdb lists one record per CDR3 protein. The table shows about 280 distinct CDR3 sequences, with about 2.1% occurring only once. Sequences were derived from antigen-activated CD4+ T cells from blood, cultured, sampled during a Zika inactivated vaccine study. These receptors originate from an adult man who received an inactivated Zika virus vaccine. Each CDR3 is given with its conserved first and last residue. Each record gives: J gene, D gene, clone size, V gene, CDR3 DNA, CDR3 protein. A D gene is named only where the DNA matches it firmly. Clone size is stated in some rows and not others, as once, few, many or a class when expanded.

>TRBJ2-5|.|large|TRBV11-2
TGTGCCAGCAGCTTAGATCCTGGAGGGGAGACCCAGTACTTC
CASSLDPGGETQYF
>TRBJ2-7|TRBD2|large|TRBV2
TGTGCCAGCAGTGAGATAGGACTAGCTCCTGACAAGCAGTACTTC
CASSEIGLAPDKQYF
>TRBJ2-1|.|large|TRBV5-6
TGTGCCAGCAAGTTGGCCATGGGCAGGTGGAATGAGCAGTTCTTC
CASKLAMGRWNEQFF
>TRBJ1-2|TRBD1|medium-sized|TRBV24-1
TGTGCCACCAGTGATTCGGACAGGCTCTATGGCTACACCTTC
CATSDSDRLYGYTF
>TRBJ2-5|.|large|TRBV20-1
TGCAGTGCTCCTGTAGGGGGGGCCAGAGAGACCCAGTACTTC
CSAPVGGARETQYF
>TRBJ1-1|TRBD1|large|TRBV20-1
TGCAGTGCTAGAGTGGGCGTACGGGGACAGGGACCTTTGAACACTGAAGCTTTCTTT
CSARVGVRGQGPLNTEAFF
>TRBJ1-3|.|large|TRBV5-6
TGTGCCAGCAGCCCCCGGTACGGAAACACCATATATTTT
CASSPRYGNTIYF
>TRBJ1-2|.|medium-sized|TRBV28
TGTGCCAGCAGTTTGTCCAACTATGGCTACACCTTC
CASSLSNYGYTF
>TRBJ2-4|.|large|TRBV12-3/TRBV12-4
TGTGCCAGCAGTTTACTGAGGGACACGACGCTAGCCAAAAACATTCAGTACTTC
CASSLLRDTTLAKNIQYF
>TRBJ2-6|.|large|TRBV2
TGTGCCAGCAGTCCTACCTCTGGGGCCAACGTCCTGACTTTC
CASSPTSGANVLTF
>TRBJ1-4|TRBD1|medium-sized|TRBV28
TGTGCCACCAAGGGAAGTGGGACAGGGGATGAAAAACTGTTTTTT
CATKGSGTGDEKLFF
>TRBJ1-1|.|medium-sized|TRBV20-1
TGCAGTGCTAGTCTTCCTAGGTCGGGGGCTTTCTTT
CSASLPRSGAFF
>TRBJ1-2|TRBD1|large|TRBV6-1
TGTGCCAGCAGCCAAGACAGGGGGCGGCGTGGCTATGGCTACACCTTC
CASSQDRGRRGYGYTF
>TRBJ2-1|TRBD1|medium-sized|TRBV12-3/TRBV12-4
TGTGCCAGCAGTCGACGACAGGGGGCTTTCAATGAGCAGTTCTTC
CASSRRQGAFNEQFF
>TRBJ1-1|.|.|TRBV10-2
TGCGCCAGCATATTCACCCCGGGGACCCCTGAAGCTTTCTTT
CASIFTPGTPEAFF
>TRBJ2-2|.|large|TRBV2
TGTGCCAGCAGTGCCAATCCCACGGACACCGGGGAGCTGTTTTTT
CASSANPTDTGELFF
>TRBJ1-1|.|large|TRBV11-1
TGTGCCAGCAGCTTAGTCGGGGGCTTCACTGAAGCTTTCTTT
CASSLVGGFTEAFF
>TRBJ2-6|.|.|TRBV28
TGTGCCAGCAGCTGGGGACGGGGGTCTGGGGCCAACGTCCTGACTTTC
CASSWGRGSGANVLTF
>TRBJ2-5|TRBD1|medium-sized|TRBV19
TGTGCCAGTAGCCGCGCCGGGACAGTTCAAGAGACCCAGTACTTC
CASSRAGTVQETQYF
>TRBJ2-1|.|medium-sized|TRBV19
TGTGCCAGTAGTAATAGGCGGGGAAGCTCCTACAATGAGCAGTTCTTC
CASSNRRGSSYNEQFF
>TRBJ1-4|TRBD1|medium-sized|TRBV28
TGTGCCAGCAGTCTGACAGGGGGCGGAGAAAAACTGTTTTTT
CASSLTGGGEKLFF
>TRBJ2-7|TRBD1|.|TRBV5-1
TGCGCCAGCAAGGGACAGGGGAGCTACGAGCAGTACTTC
CASKGQGSYEQYF
>TRBJ1-2|.|large|TRBV6-6
TGTGCCAGCAGCGCACAGAGCTATGGCTACACCTTC
CASSAQSYGYTF
>TRBJ2-7|.|large|TRBV28
TGTGCCAGCAGTTCCATCTCGGGACGGAACTTCTCCTACGAGCAGTACTTC
CASSSISGRNFSYEQYF
>TRBJ1-6|.|medium-sized|TRBV4-3
TGCGCCAGCAGCCAAGTCCAAAATTCACCCCTCCACTTT
CASSQVQNSPLHF
>TRBJ1-2|.|hyperexpanded|TRBV20-1
TGCAGTGCCTGGGAGGGCTCAGACTATGGCTACACCTTC
CSAWEGSDYGYTF
>TRBJ1-1|TRBD1|large|TRBV6-1
TGTGCCAGCAGAGGACAGGCCTACACTGAAGCTTTCTTT
CASRGQAYTEAFF
>TRBJ2-3|.|large|TRBV9
TGTGCCAGCAGCGTAGGAGCAAGTCCGGGAGATACGCAGTATTTT
CASSVGASPGDTQYF
>TRBJ1-1|.|medium-sized|TRBV4-1
TGCGCCAGCAGCCAAGATCCACAGGGTTACACTGAAGCTTTCTTT
CASSQDPQGYTEAFF
>TRBJ1-1|.|large|TRBV9
TGTGCCAGCAGCGTAGCTCTGACAGCCGAAGCTTTCTTT
CASSVALTAEAFF
>TRBJ1-5|TRBD1|large|TRBV6-4
TGTGCCAGCAGTACCCAAGGACAGGCTTATAGCAATCAGCCCCAGCATTTT
CASSTQGQAYSNQPQHF
>TRBJ2-1|TRBD2|medium-sized|TRBV24-1
TGTGCCACCCGACTAGCGGGAGAAGGGAATGAGCAGTTCTTC
CATRLAGEGNEQFF
>TRBJ1-1|.|large|TRBV10-2
TGCGCCAGCAGTGAGCCGGGACGTAACACTGAAGCTTTCTTT
CASSEPGRNTEAFF
>TRBJ1-5|.|large|TRBV7-2
TGTGCCAGCAGCTTACAGGGTAGCCAGCCCCAGCATTTT
CASSLQGSQPQHF
>TRBJ2-5|TRBD2|large|TRBV3-1
TGTGCCAGCTCGTGGGGGAATGGGGGGGGAGAGACCCAGTACTTC
CASSWGNGGGETQYF
>TRBJ1-1|.|hyperexpanded|TRBV5-1
TGCGCCAGCAGCTTGGAGTTAATTGAAGCTTTCTTT
CASSLELIEAFF
>TRBJ2-7|TRBD1|hyperexpanded|TRBV9
TGTGCCAGCAGCGCCTCCGACCCCCCCGGGACAGGGAGTTACGAGCAGTACTTC
CASSASDPPGTGSYEQYF
>TRBJ2-1|.|medium-sized|TRBV3-2
TGTGCCAGCAGCCCAAACACCCCAATAGCGGGAGCGACCGACTTAGACGTCTACAATGAGCAGTTCTTC
CASSPNTPIAGATDLDVYNEQFF
>TRBJ1-5|.|large|TRBV28
TGTGCCAGCAGTGGGACGTACAATCAGCCCCAGCATTTT
CASSGTYNQPQHF
>TRBJ2-5|TRBD1|large|TRBV20-1
TGCAGTGCCCCCCCCACAGGGGCCCGGGAGACCCAGTACTTC
CSAPPTGARETQYF
>TRBJ1-2|.|medium-sized|TRBV3-1
TGTGCCAGCAGCCAAGAACGGAGAGAAGTAAACTATGGCTACACCTTC
CASSQERREVNYGYTF
>TRBJ2-5|TRBD2|medium-sized|TRBV7-2
TGTGCCAGCAGCTCCGGACTAGCGGGAGGGCAAGAGACCCAGTACTTC
CASSSGLAGGQETQYF
>TRBJ2-1|.|medium-sized|TRBV19
TGTGCCAGTAGTATCGCCCACTACAATGAGCAGTTCTTC
CASSIAHYNEQFF